Following are 3 T cell receptor beta chains from one sample sequenced in a study of human T cells and chemical hapten exposure. Documented time point: patch test 1, 2 weeks after DPC sensitization. Sample treatment: therapeutic diphenylcyclopropenone sensitization with weekly scalp DPC. From the RACE reads, TCRdb called clonotypes with MiXCR, one entry per CDR3 protein. The data hold 350,000 or so distinct CDR3 sequences, with 5.5% to 8% observed a single time. This specimen consisted of whole blood, obtained in connection with sensitization to the hapten diphenylcyclopropenone (DPC). The receptors were gathered from a woman aged 18-29 years with alopecia areata. Some clones in this sample may be carry-over from other donors' samples.

This clonotype was counted at least ten times. The chain uses TRBV2 and TRBJ1-1; tentatively, D is TRBD1 (5 bases). The V gene's germline CDR1 is SNHLY and CDR2 FYNNEI. V dropped 4 bases and J dropped 0 bases, with 9 bases sitting between them. The CDR3 is 14 amino acids. CDR3 DNA sequence: TGTGCCAGCAGTGTGAGGGGCATGAACACTGAAGCTTTCTTT. This codes for CASSVRGMNTEAFF.

The sample holds many counts of this clonotype. V is TRBV12-3 or TRBV12-4 and J is TRBJ2-3; TRBD2 matches 9 bases. Germline trimming cut 6 bases from V and 0 bases from J; bases unmatched to any gene: 7. The CDR3 runs to 16 residues. The CDR3 is CASRETSGPSTDTQYF. CDR3 DNA: TGTGCCAGCAGAGAGACTAGCGGTCCTAGCACAGATACGCAGTATTTT.

The chain links TRBV2 to TRBJ1-1; D gene ambiguous. The CDR3 length is 11 residues. Trimming cost V 5 bases and J 6 bases, with 7 bases left between them. In germline, CDR1 is SNHLY, CDR2 FYNNEI. The CDR3 sequence: CASSLEAEAFF. In DNA form, the CDR3 reads TGTGCCAGCAGTTTAGAGGCTGAAGCTTTCTTT.